These 4 T cell receptor beta chains originate from one sample sequenced in a study of lung T cells in sarcoidosis with Löfgren's syndrome. A single record per CDR3 protein comes from TCRdb applying MiXCR to the reads. The sample shows around 21,000 distinct CDR3 sequences, about 22% of them seen only once. Material for sequencing was CD4+ T cells from PBMCs. The receptors derive from a human donor with sarcoidosis (Löfgren's syndrome or another form), or a control subject (not recorded which).

The table lists this clonotype with a count of one. One base away lies a much larger clone, so this may be a sequencing read error. The J gene is TRBJ2-3, the V gene TRBV11-2; 10 bases are shared with TRBD1. V was clipped by 4 bases and J by 2 bases; unmatched bases: 6. The length of the CDR3 is 16 residues. Germline V gives CDR1 SGHAT, CDR2 FQNNGV. The CDR3 region is CASSSLGTGATDTQYF. The CDR3 region has the DNA TGTGCCAGCAGCTCATTGGGGACAGGGGCCACAGATACGCAGTATTTT.

At least ten counts were recorded for this clonotype. In DNA, the CDR3 is TGTGCCACCAACCAGGGTAGCAATCAGCCCCAGCATTTT. It translates to CATNQGSNQPQHF. V usage is TRBV15 and J usage is TRBJ1-5; maybe TRBD1 (5 bases). The V end was cut by 7 bases, the J end by 0 bases, with 7 bases between. CDR3 length: 13 residues. Per germline, CDR1 LNHNV and CDR2 YYDKDF (reference sequence).

Within the sample, this clonotype is medium-sized (0.01 to 0.1%). The chain combines TRBV6-1 with TRBJ1-2; D ambiguous. Deletions cut 4 bases from V and 8 bases from J, with 23 bases between. CDR3 length: 16 amino acids. CDR1 and CDR2 (germline): MNHNS, SASEGT. The CDR3: CASSGSRGSRLGGYTF. DNA for the CDR3: TGTGCCAGCAGTGGTTCCCGTGGATCCCGGCTTGGCGGCTACACCTTC.

As to this clonotype: This sequence may be a read error, since a much larger clone differs from it by one base. Given the absence of the conserved phenylalanine or tryptophan at the CDR3 end, a read error is likely. The chain recombines TRBV19 with TRBJ1-5, with TRBD1 matching 10 bases. Germline assignment: CDR1 LNHDA and CDR2 SQIVND (reference sequence). The CDR3 has 17 amino acids. The V gene end was trimmed by 6 bases and the J gene end by 2 bases; junction bases not matched to a gene: 10. In nucleotides, the CDR3 is TGTGCCAGTAGACGGTTTACAGGGACAGGGGGCAATCAGCCCCAGCATCTT. Its protein is CASRRFTGTGGNQPQHL.